One and the same sample provided the 24 T cell receptor beta chains below, sequenced in a study of T cells in Graves' hyperthyroidism and ophthalmopathy. The source material, RNA transcripts, was used to amplify TCR beta CDR3 regions. A set of HTBI primers served as the primers for a first-round RT-PCR of the TCR CDR3. TCRdb ran MiXCR on the multiplex PCR reads and lists one entry per CDR3 protein. In the table there are some 460,000 distinct CDR3 sequences, about a sixth of which are singletons. Sequenced material: blood. The receptor set was obtained from a woman under 30 with Graves' hyperthyroidism.

In its sample, this clonotype was seen many times. The chain couples TRBV2 to TRBJ2-3; 12 bases align to TRBD2. This CDR3 has 16 amino acids. V gave up 5 bases and J gave up 1 base; unmatched junction bases: 4. CDR1 and CDR2 from the germline V gene are SNHLY and FYNNEI. CDR3 protein: CASSSRLAGGTDTQYF. In nucleotides, the CDR3 is TGTGCCAGCAGTTCACGACTAGCGGGGGGCACAGATACGCAGTATTTT. Filled out from reference TRBV2 and TRBJ2-3, the complete variable domain reads EPEVTQTPSHQVTQMGQEVILRCVPISNHLYFYWYRQILGQKVEFLVSFYNNEISEKSEIFDDQFSVERPDGSNFTLKIRSTKLEDSAMYFCASSSRLAGGTDTQYFGPGTRLTVL.

The table lists this clonotype with a few counts. The rearrangement uses TRBV9 and TRBJ1-2; D not resolved. Trimming took 0 bases from V and 4 from J, leaving 13 bases between them. CDR3 length: 15 amino acids. Germline V gene data show CDR1 as SGDLS and CDR2 as YYNGEE. The CDR3 spells CASSVEAAEVYGYTF. CDR3 sequence (DNA): TGTGCCAGCAGCGTAGAGGCAGCGGAGGTCTATGGCTACACCTTC.

The chain uses TRBV28 and TRBJ1-1; tentative D call: TRBD1 (5 bases). Per germline, CDR1 MDHEN and CDR2 SYDVKM. CDR3 length equals 15 residues. The V end was cut by 4 bases, the J end by 0 bases, with 12 bases between. The CDR3 reads CASSSPGDVNTEAFF. In DNA form, the CDR3 reads TGTGCCAGCAGTTCCCCTGGGGACGTGAACACTGAAGCTTTCTTT.

There are many counts of this clonotype. The V and J genes are TRBV2 and TRBJ1-5; 7 nucleotides line up with TRBD1. Trimming at V came to 6 bases and at J to 6 bases, leaving 8 bases not matched to a gene. CDR3 length: 14 amino acids. CDR1 is SNHLY, CDR2 FYNNEI, per germline. This CDR3 reads CASSQTGYGQPQHF. CDR3 DNA sequence: TGTGCCAGCAGCCAGACAGGGTACGGTCAGCCCCAGCATTTT.

This clonotype was detected ten times or more. This chain joins TRBV5-5 and TRBJ2-5; 7 positions agree with TRBD1. CDR1 is SGHKS, CDR2 YYEKEE, per germline (reference sequence). Germline trimming cut 1 base from V and 5 bases from J; bases unmatched to any gene: 8. The length of the CDR3 is 15 residues. The CDR3 DNA reads as TGTGCCAGCAGCTTGAGTCAGGGGGAAGGGGAGACCCAGTACTTC. Residues: CASSLSQGEGETQYF.

The chain joins TRBV5-1 to TRBJ2-2; no firm D call. Between the trimmed V and J ends, which lost 3 bases and 10 bases, there was a span of 10 bases. This CDR3 is 12 amino acids long. The germline gives CDR1 SGHRS, CDR2 YFSETQ. CDR3 in amino acids: CASSYSRVELFF. The CDR3 DNA follows: TGCGCCAGCAGCTACTCTAGGGTGGAGCTGTTTTTT.

This rearrangement joins TRBV11-2 to TRBJ2-7; D not resolved. Trimming cost V 1 base and J 2 bases, with 12 bases left between them. The CDR3 sequence is 15 residues long. CDR1 is SGHAT and CDR2 is FQNNGV in the germline V gene. CDR3 sequence: CASSLGQAVTYEQYF. CDR3 nucleotides: TGTGCCAGCAGCTTAGGGCAGGCGGTGACCTACGAGCAGTACTTC.

The chain has TRBV19 and TRBJ2-5; 8 positions agree with TRBD1. Germline V gene data show CDR1 as LNHDA and CDR2 as SQIVND (reference sequence). After removal of 3 bases from V and 2 bases from J, the junction contained 2 bases not matched to a gene. The CDR3 contains 14 residues. The CDR3: CASSITGGQETQYF. CDR3 DNA sequence: TGTGCCAGTAGTATTACAGGGGGGCAAGAGACCCAGTACTTC.

As for this clonotype: A much larger clone lies one base from this, so it may be a read error. The rearrangement links TRBV6-1 to TRBJ1-1; D possibly corresponds to TRBD1 (5 bases). Trimming removed 3 bases at V and 4 bases at J, with 12 bases between. The CDR3 has 14 amino acids. Germline CDR1 and CDR2: MNHNS and SASEGT. CDR3 in amino acids: CASSEAWGSTEAFF. Written as DNA, the CDR3 is TGTGCCAGCAGTGAGGCGTGGGGGAGCACTGAAGCTTTCTTT.

This clonotype was seen at least ten times. This chain links TRBV20-1 with TRBJ2-3; D might be TRBD2 (5 bases). The CDR3 spans 14 residues. Germline-derived CDR1 and CDR2 are DFQATT and SNEGSKA (reference sequence). With 2 bases removed from V and 2 bases from J, the gap between germline ends came to 11 bases. CDR3 DNA: TGCAGTGCTAGACCCACGACTAACACAGATACGCAGTATTTT. This translates into CSARPTTNTDTQYF.

This clonotype was counted ten times or more. The genes are TRBV3-1 and TRBJ2-3, with D hard to call. CDR3 length: 13 residues. V lost 1 base to trimming and J lost 4 bases, with 6 bases between them. Per germline, CDR1 LGHDT and CDR2 YNNKEL (reference sequence). CDR3 residues: CASSQGSPDTQYF. As DNA, the CDR3 is TGTGCCAGCAGCCAAGGATCCCCAGATACGCAGTATTTT.

In its sample, this clonotype was seen many times. This chain joins TRBV6-6 and TRBJ2-5; D is unresolved. The CDR3 loop spans 13 amino acids. Germline V gene sequence: CDR1 MNHNY, CDR2 SVGAGI (reference sequence). The V and J ends lost 0 bases and 5 bases respectively, with 7 bases between them. This CDR3 reads CASSYSPRETQYF. The CDR3 DNA reads as TGTGCCAGCAGTTACTCCCCCAGGGAGACCCAGTACTTC.

This clonotype was counted ten times or more. The chain links TRBV3-1 to TRBJ1-4; perhaps TRBD1 as D (5 bases). CDR3 length equals 14 residues. The V end was cut by 0 bases, the J end by 6 bases, with 8 bases between. Germline CDR1 LGHDT, CDR2 YNNKEL (reference sequence). The CDR3 protein is CASSQEGGDEKLFF. For the CDR3, the DNA is TGTGCCAGCAGCCAAGAGGGGGGGGATGAAAAACTGTTTTTT.

The chain links TRBV20-1 to TRBJ2-7, with TRBD2 identical over 11 bases. The V and J ends lost 5 bases and 4 bases, in that order; junction bases with no gene match: 10. The CDR3 runs 15 residues. From germline, CDR1 is DFQATT and CDR2 SNEGSKA (reference sequence). In DNA form, the CDR3 reads TGCAGTGCTGATTTGCTAGCGGGAGGAAAGTACGAGCAGTACTTC. Protein sequence: CSADLLAGGKYEQYF.

The table lists this clonotype with many counts. The CDR3 nucleotides read TGTGCCAGCAGCTCCTACCGGGCGACTGATACGCAGTATTTT. Protein: CASSSYRATDTQYF. The rearrangement uses TRBV7-9 and TRBJ2-3; unclear D gene. V was pared by 4 bases and J by 6 bases, with 14 bases between. Germline V lookup: CDR1 SEHNR, CDR2 FQNEAQ (reference sequence). The CDR3 sequence is 14 residues long.

A few counts support this clonotype. The J gene is TRBJ2-2, the V gene TRBV6-1; TRBD1 is a possible D gene (6 bases). The CDR3 is 14 residues long. Germline-derived CDR1 and CDR2 are MNHNS and SASEGT. Trimming left V 6 bases short and J 5 bases short, with 13 bases between. CDR3 sequence reads: CASRNRVQTGELFF. The CDR3, as DNA: TGTGCCAGCAGGAACAGGGTGCAGACCGGGGAGCTGTTTTTT.

This clonotype was recorded at least ten times. The rearrangement joins TRBV12-3 or TRBV12-4 to TRBJ2-1; D unclear. CDR3 length: 22 amino acids. V lost 3 bases, J lost 6 bases, and 36 bases lay in between. This chain's CDR3 is CASSLPVFSGYNSSRMLNEQFF. CDR3 in DNA: TGTGCCAGCAGTTTGCCCGTTTTCTCGGGTTATAATTCGTCCCGGATGCTCAATGAGCAGTTCTTC.

This clonotype was found a few times. The genes are TRBV5-1 and TRBJ2-3, with 10 bases lining up with TRBD2. The CDR3 length is 16 residues. The germline V gene encodes CDR1 SGHRS and CDR2 YFSETQ. The V gene end was trimmed by 0 bases and the J gene end by 2 bases; junction bases not matched to a gene: 3. This CDR3 reads CASSLVTSGDTDTQYF. The DNA of the CDR3 is TGCGCCAGCAGCTTGGTCACTAGCGGGGACACAGATACGCAGTATTTT. The full variable domain, completed using reference TRBV5-1 and TRBJ2-3, is KAGVTQTPRYLIKTRGQQVTLSCSPISGHRSVSWYQQTPGQGLQFLFEYFSETQRNKGNFPGRFSGRQFSNSRSEMNVSTLELGDSALYLCASSLVTSGDTDTQYFGPGTRLTVL.

This clonotype was counted only a few times. The chain links TRBV19 to TRBJ2-2; the match to TRBD2 covers 11 bases. Trimming at V came to 0 bases and at J to 1 base, leaving 10 bases not matched to a gene. Germline-derived CDR1 and CDR2 are LNHDA and SQIVND (reference sequence). The CDR3 is 20 amino acids. The CDR3 region is CASSIDLVAGGRMNTGELFF. For the CDR3, the DNA is TGTGCCAGTAGTATAGATCTAGTAGCGGGGGGGCGGATGAACACCGGGGAGCTGTTTTTT.

At least ten counts were recorded for this clonotype. This rearrangement joins TRBV27 to TRBJ2-7; possibly TRBD2 for D (5 bases). This CDR3 contains 14 residues. V lost 6 bases, J lost 4 bases, and 16 bases lay in between. The germline CDR1 and CDR2 sequences are MNHEY and SMNVEV (reference sequence). CDR3 bases: TGTGCCAGCAGCCCGGAGGTATGGGGATACGAGCAGTACTTC. Its translation: CASSPEVWGYEQYF.

Many counts were recorded for this clonotype. The chain couples TRBV5-1 to TRBJ1-4; tentatively, D is TRBD1 (6 bases). The CDR3 length is 15 residues. Trimming took 0 bases from V and 7 from J, leaving 13 bases between them. Germline lookup yields CDR1 SGHRS and CDR2 YFSETQ. The CDR3 loop is CASSLDPGDAEKLFF. CDR3 in DNA: TGCGCCAGCAGCTTGGATCCAGGGGATGCTGAAAAACTGTTTTTT.

This clonotype was recorded many times. The V and J genes are TRBV27 and TRBJ2-3; D possibly corresponds to TRBD2 (5 bases). The germline V gene has CDR1 MNHEY and CDR2 SMNVEV (reference sequence). The CDR3 sequence is 14 residues long. V lost 3 bases to trimming and J lost 4 bases, with 11 bases between them. The CDR3 bases are TGTGCCAGCAGTTTGGCTAGCTTCGCAGATACGCAGTATTTT. It yields the protein CASSLASFADTQYF.

This clonotype turned up a few times. This chain links TRBV20-1 with TRBJ2-3; 9 nucleotides line up with TRBD1. Germline CDR1 and CDR2: DFQATT and SNEGSKA (reference sequence). The CDR3 is 14 residues long. V was pared by 0 bases and J by 6 bases, with 4 bases of the junction left unmatched. CDR3 nucleotides: TGCAGTGCTAGAGAAAGACAGGGGGGGGATACGCAGTATTTT. This codes for CSARERQGGDTQYF.

This clonotype showed up many times. This rearrangement joins TRBV5-1 to TRBJ2-2; D possibly corresponds to TRBD1 (5 bases). CDR1 is SGHRS and CDR2 is YFSETQ in the germline V gene. Between the trimmed V and J ends, which lost 4 bases and 5 bases, there was a span of 18 bases. The CDR3 totals 16 residues. CDR3 nucleotides: TGCGCCAGCAGCGTGAGACAGACCTCAGGGACCGGGGAGCTGTTTTTT. Translation gives CASSVRQTSGTGELFF.